Listed below are T cell receptor beta chains from one sample, sequenced in a study of cytomegalovirus exposure and HLA in healthy donors. Using immunoSEQ multiplex PCR, the repertoire was profiled, and TCRdb retains in-frame clones only, with some absent. The table lists around 44,000 clones. The sample comprised PBMCs. All receptors come from a male donor in good health and CMV-seropositive. Both conserved end residues are part of each CDR3. The order of the fields is V gene, CDR3 length, J gene, D gene, CDR3 DNA, CDR3 protein. The D gene is left open where the match is weak.

v_gene: TRBV12-5
len: 16
j_gene: TRBJ2-2
d_gene: TRBD1
CDR3nt: TGTGCTAGTGGTTTGGCCGGGACAGGGGATCCCGGGGAGCTGTTTTTT
CDR3aa: CASGLAGTGDPGELFF

v_gene: TRBV5-6
len: 12
j_gene: TRBJ2-7
d_gene: .
CDR3nt: TGTGCCAGCAGCTTTCGCAGCTACGAGCAGTACTTC
CDR3aa: CASSFRSYEQYF

v_gene: TRBV9
len: 15
j_gene: TRBJ2-5
d_gene: TRBD2
CDR3nt: TGTGCCAGCAGCGGGGCCGGGACTAGAGGCGAGACCCAGTACTTC
CDR3aa: CASSGAGTRGETQYF

v_gene: TRBV7-2
len: 14
j_gene: TRBJ2-7
d_gene: TRBD2
CDR3nt: TGTGCCAGCAGCTTAAGACGGGGGGAAGGCGAGCAGTACTTC
CDR3aa: CASSLRRGEGEQYF

v_gene: TRBV5-5
len: 12
j_gene: TRBJ2-7
d_gene: .
CDR3nt: TGTGCCAGCAGTTTAGCGTCCTCGGAGCAGTACTTC
CDR3aa: CASSLASSEQYF

v_gene: TRBV4-1
len: 14
j_gene: TRBJ2-7
d_gene: .
CDR3nt: TGCGCCAGCAGCCAAGTTGGCAAATCCTACGAGCAGTACTTC
CDR3aa: CASSQVGKSYEQYF

v_gene: TRBV10-3
len: 17
j_gene: TRBJ1-2
d_gene: TRBD1
CDR3nt: TGTGCCATCAGTGAGTCGGGAGGGACAGGGGCTAACTATGGCTACACCTTC
CDR3aa: CAISESGGTGANYGYTF

v_gene: TRBV19
len: 14
j_gene: TRBJ1-3
d_gene: .
CDR3nt: TGTGCCAGTAGCCGCATGGCTGGCGGAAACACCATATATTTT
CDR3aa: CASSRMAGGNTIYF

v_gene: TRBV28
len: 15
j_gene: TRBJ1-2
d_gene: TRBD1
CDR3nt: TGTGCCAGCAGACCATCGGGACAGGGAAACTATGGCTACACCTTC
CDR3aa: CASRPSGQGNYGYTF

v_gene: TRBV27
len: 15
j_gene: TRBJ2-5
d_gene: TRBD1
CDR3nt: TGTGCCAGCAGTTGGATCGCAGGGGGCGGTGAGACCCAGTACTTC
CDR3aa: CASSWIAGGGETQYF

v_gene: TRBV5-1
len: 11
j_gene: TRBJ2-3
d_gene: .
CDR3nt: TGCGCCACCCGGGAGAGGGATACGCAGTATTTT
CDR3aa: CATRERDTQYF

v_gene: TRBV6-1
len: 13
j_gene: TRBJ2-2
d_gene: .
CDR3nt: TGTGCCAGCAGGTTAACAGAAACCGGGGAGCTGTTTTTT
CDR3aa: CASRLTETGELFF

v_gene: TRBV7-2
len: 15
j_gene: TRBJ2-7
d_gene: TRBD1
CDR3nt: TGTGCCAGCAGCTTAGGTGGGACAGGGGTATACGAGCAGTACTTC
CDR3aa: CASSLGGTGVYEQYF

v_gene: TRBV9
len: 17
j_gene: TRBJ2-2
d_gene: TRBD2
CDR3nt: TGTGCCAGCAGCTCCAATTCCGGGACTAGCGAGACCGGGGAGCTGTTTTTT
CDR3aa: CASSSNSGTSETGELFF

v_gene: TRBV7-8
len: 14
j_gene: TRBJ2-1
d_gene: .
CDR3nt: TGTGCCAGCAGCTCTCGGGGGTACAACAATGAGCAGTTCTTC
CDR3aa: CASSSRGYNNEQFF

v_gene: TRBV6-6
len: 14
j_gene: TRBJ1-2
d_gene: .
CDR3nt: TGTGCCAGCAGTTACACCCCGGCAGGGCCTGGCTACACCTTC
CDR3aa: CASSYTPAGPGYTF